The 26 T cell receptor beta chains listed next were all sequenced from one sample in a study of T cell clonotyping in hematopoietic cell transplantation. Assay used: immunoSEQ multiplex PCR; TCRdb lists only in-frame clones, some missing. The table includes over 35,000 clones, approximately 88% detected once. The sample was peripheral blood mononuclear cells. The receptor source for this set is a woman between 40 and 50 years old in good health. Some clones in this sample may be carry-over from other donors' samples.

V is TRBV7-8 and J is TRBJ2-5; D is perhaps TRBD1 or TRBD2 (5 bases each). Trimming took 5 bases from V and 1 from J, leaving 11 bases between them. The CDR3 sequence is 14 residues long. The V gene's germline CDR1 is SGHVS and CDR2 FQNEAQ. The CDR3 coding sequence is TGTGCCAGCAGCATTACCGGGACCCAAGAGACCCAGTACTTC. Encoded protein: CASSITGTQETQYF.

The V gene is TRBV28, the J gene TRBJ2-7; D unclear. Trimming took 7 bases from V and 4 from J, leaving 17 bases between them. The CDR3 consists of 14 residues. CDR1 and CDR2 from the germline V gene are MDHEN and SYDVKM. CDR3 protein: CASTNLSPSYEQYF. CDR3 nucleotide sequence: TGTGCCAGCACCAACCTTAGCCCCTCTTACGAGCAGTACTTC.

The DNA for the CDR3 is TGTGCCAGCAGTGTTTCCTATGGCTACACCTTC. This sequence encodes CASSVSYGYTF. The chain joins TRBV28 to TRBJ1-2; D is unresolved. Germline CDR1 reads MDHEN; CDR2 reads SYDVKM. V was shortened by 5 bases and J by 4 bases, with 5 bases between the two germline ends. This CDR3 contains 11 residues.

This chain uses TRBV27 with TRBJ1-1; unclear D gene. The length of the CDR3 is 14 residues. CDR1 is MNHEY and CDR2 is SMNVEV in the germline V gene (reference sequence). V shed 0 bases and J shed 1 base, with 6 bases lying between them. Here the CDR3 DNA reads TGTGCCAGCAGTTTATCTTCCGAGAACACTGAAGCTTTCTTT. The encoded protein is CASSLSSENTEAFF.

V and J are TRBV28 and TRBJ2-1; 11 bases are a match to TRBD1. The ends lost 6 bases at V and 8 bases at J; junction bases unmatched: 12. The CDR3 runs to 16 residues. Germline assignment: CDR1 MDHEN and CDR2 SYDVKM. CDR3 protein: CASRPHPGQGGDEQFF. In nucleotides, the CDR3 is TGTGCCAGCAGACCACATCCGGGACAGGGGGGCGATGAGCAGTTCTTC.

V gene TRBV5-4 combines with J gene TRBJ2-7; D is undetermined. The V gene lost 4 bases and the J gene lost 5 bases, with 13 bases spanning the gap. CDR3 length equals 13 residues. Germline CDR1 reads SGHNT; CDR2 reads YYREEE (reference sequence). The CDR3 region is CASSLDARDEQYF. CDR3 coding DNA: TGTGCCAGCAGCCTCGATGCTCGTGACGAGCAGTACTTC.

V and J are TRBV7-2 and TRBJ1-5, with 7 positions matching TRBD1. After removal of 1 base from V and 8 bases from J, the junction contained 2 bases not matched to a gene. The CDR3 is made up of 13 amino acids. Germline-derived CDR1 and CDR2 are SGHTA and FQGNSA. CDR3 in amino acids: CASSLETGKPQHF. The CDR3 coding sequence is TGTGCCAGCAGCTTAGAGACAGGGAAGCCCCAGCATTTT.

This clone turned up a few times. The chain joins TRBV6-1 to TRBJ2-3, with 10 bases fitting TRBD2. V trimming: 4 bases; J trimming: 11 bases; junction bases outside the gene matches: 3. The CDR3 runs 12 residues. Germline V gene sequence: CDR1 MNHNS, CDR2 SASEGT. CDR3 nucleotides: TGTGCCAGCAGTGGAGCGGGAGGGGAGCAGTATTTT. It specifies CASSGAGGEQYF.

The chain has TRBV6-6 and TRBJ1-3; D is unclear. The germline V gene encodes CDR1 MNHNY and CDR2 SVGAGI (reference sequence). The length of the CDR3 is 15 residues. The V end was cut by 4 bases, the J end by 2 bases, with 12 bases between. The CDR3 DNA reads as TGTGCCAGCAGTTTTGAAGAGCGGGCTGGAAACACCATATATTTT. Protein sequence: CASSFEERAGNTIYF.

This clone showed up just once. DNA of the CDR3: TGTGCCAGCAGCTCCGGGCGGGAAGTTAACTATGGCTACACCTTC. Residues: CASSSGREVNYGYTF. The chain links TRBV5-6 to TRBJ1-2; no clear D. Germline CDR1 reads SGHDT; CDR2 reads YYEEEE. Trimming took off 3 bases at V and 1 base at J, with 13 bases between the two ends. The length of the CDR3 is 15 residues.

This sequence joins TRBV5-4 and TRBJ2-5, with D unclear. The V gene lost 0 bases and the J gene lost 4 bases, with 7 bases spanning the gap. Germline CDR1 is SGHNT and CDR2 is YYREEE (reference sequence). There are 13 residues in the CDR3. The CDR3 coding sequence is TGTGCCAGCAGCTTGGATCTTAGAGAGACCCAGTACTTC. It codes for CASSLDLRETQYF. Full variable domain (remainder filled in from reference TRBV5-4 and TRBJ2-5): ETGVTQSPTHLIKTRGQQVTLRCSSQSGHNTVSWYQQALGQGPQFIFQYYREEENGRGNFPPRFSGLQFPNYSSELNVNALELDDSALYLCASSLDLRETQYFGPGTRLLVL.

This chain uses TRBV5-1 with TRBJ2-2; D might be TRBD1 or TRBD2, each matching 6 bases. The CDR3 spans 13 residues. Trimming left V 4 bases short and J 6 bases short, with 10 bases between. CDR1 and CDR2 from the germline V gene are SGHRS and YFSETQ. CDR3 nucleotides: TGCGCCAGCAGCGGGGGGCCGGCCGGGGAGCTGTTTTTT. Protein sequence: CASSGGPAGELFF.

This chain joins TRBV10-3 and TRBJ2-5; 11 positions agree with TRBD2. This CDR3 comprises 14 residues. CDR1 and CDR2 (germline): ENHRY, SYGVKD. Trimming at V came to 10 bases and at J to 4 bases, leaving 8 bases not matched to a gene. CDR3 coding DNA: TGTGCCACTGTAGCGGGAGGGAATAGAGAGACCCAGTACTTC. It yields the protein CATVAGGNRETQYF.

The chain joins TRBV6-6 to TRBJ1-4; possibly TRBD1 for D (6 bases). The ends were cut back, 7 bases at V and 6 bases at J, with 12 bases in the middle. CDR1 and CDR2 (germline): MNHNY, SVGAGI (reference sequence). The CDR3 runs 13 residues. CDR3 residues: CASTGQRDEKLFF. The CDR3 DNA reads TGTGCCAGCACCGGACAGCGGGATGAAAAACTGTTTTTT.

CDR3 in DNA: TGTGCCAGCAGCCAGTGGCAGAAAGAGACCCAGTACTTC. This gives the protein CASSQWQKETQYF. V gene TRBV14 combines with J gene TRBJ2-5; D not certain. CDR1 is SGHDN and CDR2 is FVKESK in the germline V gene. The V gene lost 3 bases and the J gene lost 3 bases, with 8 bases spanning the gap. The CDR3 is 13 residues long.

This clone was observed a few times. CDR3 sequence: CASRVSAYEQYF. CDR3 nucleotides: TGTGCCAGTAGGGTCAGTGCCTACGAGCAGTACTTC. V is TRBV19 and J is TRBJ2-7, with D unresolved. In germline, CDR1 is LNHDA, CDR2 SQIVND (reference sequence). Deletions cut 6 bases from V and 2 bases from J, with 8 bases between. This CDR3 region has 12 residues.

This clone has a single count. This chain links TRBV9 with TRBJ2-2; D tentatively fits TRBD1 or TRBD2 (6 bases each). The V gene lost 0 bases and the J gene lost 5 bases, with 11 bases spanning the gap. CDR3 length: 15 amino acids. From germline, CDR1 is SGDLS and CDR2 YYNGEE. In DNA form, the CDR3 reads TGTGCCAGCAGCGTAGTGCAGGGGACTACCGGGGAGCTGTTTTTT. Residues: CASSVVQGTTGELFF.

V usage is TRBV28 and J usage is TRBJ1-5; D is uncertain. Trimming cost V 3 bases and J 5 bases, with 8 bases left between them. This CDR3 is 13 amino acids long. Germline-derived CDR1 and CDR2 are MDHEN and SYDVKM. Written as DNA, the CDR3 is TGTGCCAGCAGTTTGGACCTTTATCAGCCCCAGCATTTT. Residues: CASSLDLYQPQHF.

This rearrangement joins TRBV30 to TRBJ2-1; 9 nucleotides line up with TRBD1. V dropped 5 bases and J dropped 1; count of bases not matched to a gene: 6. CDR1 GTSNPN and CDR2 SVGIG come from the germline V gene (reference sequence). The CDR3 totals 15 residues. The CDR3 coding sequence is TGTGCCTGGTCTACCGGGACAGGGTCCTACAATGAGCAGTTCTTC. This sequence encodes CAWSTGTGSYNEQFF.

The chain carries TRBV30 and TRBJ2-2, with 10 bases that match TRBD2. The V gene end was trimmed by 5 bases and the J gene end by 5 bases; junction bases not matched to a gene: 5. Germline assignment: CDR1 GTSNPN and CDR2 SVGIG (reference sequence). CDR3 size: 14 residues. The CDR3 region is CAWLAGVGTGELFF. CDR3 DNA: TGTGCCTGGCTAGCGGGAGTAGGAACCGGGGAGCTGTTTTTT.

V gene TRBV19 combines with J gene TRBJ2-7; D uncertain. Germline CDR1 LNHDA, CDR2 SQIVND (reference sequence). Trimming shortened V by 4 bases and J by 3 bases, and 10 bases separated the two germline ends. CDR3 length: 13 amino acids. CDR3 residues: CASSTDKYYEQYF. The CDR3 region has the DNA TGTGCCAGTAGTACCGACAAATACTACGAGCAGTACTTC.

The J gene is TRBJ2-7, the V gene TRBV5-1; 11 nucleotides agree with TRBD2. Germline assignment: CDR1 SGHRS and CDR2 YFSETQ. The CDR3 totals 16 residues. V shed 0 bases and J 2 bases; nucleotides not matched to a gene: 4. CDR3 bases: TGCGCCAGCAGCTTGGGACTAGCGGGAACCACCTACGAGCAGTACTTC. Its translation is CASSLGLAGTTYEQYF.

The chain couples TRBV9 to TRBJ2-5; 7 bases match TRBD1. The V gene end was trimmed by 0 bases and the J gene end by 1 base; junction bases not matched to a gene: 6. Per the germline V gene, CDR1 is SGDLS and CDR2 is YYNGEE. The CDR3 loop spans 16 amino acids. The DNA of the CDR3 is TGTGCCAGCAGCGTAGGGCCCCGACAGGGCCAAGAGACCCAGTACTTC. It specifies CASSVGPRQGQETQYF.

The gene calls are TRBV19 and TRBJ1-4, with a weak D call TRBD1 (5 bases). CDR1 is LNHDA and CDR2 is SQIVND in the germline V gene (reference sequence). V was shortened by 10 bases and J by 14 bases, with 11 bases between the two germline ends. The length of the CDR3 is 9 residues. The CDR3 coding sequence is TGTGCCACGGACACCGGCCTGTTTTTT. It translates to CATDTGLFF.

The DNA for the CDR3 is TGTGCCAGCAGTGAGGCGTGGGGGGACACTGAAGCTTTCTTT. Translating it yields CASSEAWGDTEAFF. The genes are TRBV6-5 and TRBJ1-1; tentative D call: TRBD1 (5 bases). Germline assignment: CDR1 MNHEY and CDR2 SVGAGI. The V gene lost 5 bases and the J gene lost 3 bases, with 13 bases spanning the gap. CDR3 length: 14 amino acids.

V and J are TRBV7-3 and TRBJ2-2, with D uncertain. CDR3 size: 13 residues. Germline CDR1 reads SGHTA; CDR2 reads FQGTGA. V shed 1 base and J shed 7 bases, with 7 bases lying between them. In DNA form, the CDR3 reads TGTGCCAGCAGCTTAAACTCCGTCGGGGAGCTGTTTTTT. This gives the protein CASSLNSVGELFF. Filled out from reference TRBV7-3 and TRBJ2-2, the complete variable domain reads GAGVSQTPSNKVTEKGKYVELRCDPISGHTALYWYRQSLGQGPEFLIYFQGTGAADDSGLPNDRFFAVRPEGSVSTLKIQRTERGDSAVYLCASSLNSVGELFFGEGSRLTVL.